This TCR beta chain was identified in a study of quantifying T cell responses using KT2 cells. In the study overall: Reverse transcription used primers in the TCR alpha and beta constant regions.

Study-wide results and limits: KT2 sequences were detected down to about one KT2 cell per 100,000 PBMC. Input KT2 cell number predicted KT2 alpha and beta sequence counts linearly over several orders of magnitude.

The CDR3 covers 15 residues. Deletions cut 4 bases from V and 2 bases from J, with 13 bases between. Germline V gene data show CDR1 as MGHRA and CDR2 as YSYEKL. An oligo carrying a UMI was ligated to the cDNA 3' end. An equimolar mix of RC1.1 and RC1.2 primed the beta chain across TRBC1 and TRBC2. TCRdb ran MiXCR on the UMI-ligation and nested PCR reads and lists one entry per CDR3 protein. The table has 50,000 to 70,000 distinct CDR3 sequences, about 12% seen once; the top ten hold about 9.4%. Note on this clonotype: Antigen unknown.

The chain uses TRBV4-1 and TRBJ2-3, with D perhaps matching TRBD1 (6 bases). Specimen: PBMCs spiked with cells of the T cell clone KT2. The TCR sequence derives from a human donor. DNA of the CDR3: TGCGCCAGCAGCCTATCGACAGGAGCCACAGATACGCAGTATTTT. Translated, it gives CASSLSTGATDTQYF.